Listed here are 22 T cell receptor beta chains from one sample, sequenced in a study of blood T cell repertoires in COVID-19. The assay was immunoSEQ multiplex PCR, and TCRdb's table has in-frame clones only and misses some. The sample has 250,000 to 350,000 clones, roughly 90% seen once. Material for sequencing was peripheral blood. The receptor set was obtained from a woman between 55 and 75 years old with acute or convalescent COVID-19.

V gene TRBV29-1 combines with J gene TRBJ1-1, with a tentative D call TRBD1 (5 bases). Between the trimmed V and J ends, which lost 6 bases and 5 bases, there was a span of 10 bases. Germline V gives CDR1 SQVTM, CDR2 ANQGSEA. The CDR3 spans 11 residues. The CDR3 bases are TGCAGCGTGACGGGGGAGACTGAAGCTTTCTTT. It translates to CSVTGETEAFF.

This clone was detected only once. This chain connects TRBV14 to TRBJ2-1; 8 positions agree with TRBD1. There are 23 residues in the CDR3. Germline V gene data show CDR1 as SGHDN and CDR2 as FVKESK. Germline trimming cut 2 bases from V and 5 bases from J; bases unmatched to any gene: 29. In DNA, the CDR3 is TGTGCCAGCAGCCAATTGATACGGATTAACAGGGGGGTCGAGGGTGAATTCCACAATGAGCAGTTCTTC. The encoded protein is CASSQLIRINRGVEGEFHNEQFF.

This chain connects TRBV7-9 to TRBJ1-1, with 7 bases matching TRBD1. CDR3 length equals 15 residues. Unmatched junction bases numbered 6, after V lost 5 bases and J lost 0 bases. Germline lookup yields CDR1 SEHNR and CDR2 FQNEAQ (reference sequence). The CDR3 sequence is CASSPKGALNTEAFF. CDR3 sequence (DNA): TGTGCCAGCAGCCCAAAGGGGGCCCTGAACACTGAAGCTTTCTTT.

The genes are TRBV5-1 and TRBJ1-2; TRBD1 matches at 9 bases. This CDR3 spans 13 amino acids. Germline assignment: CDR1 SGHRS and CDR2 YFSETQ. With 7 bases clipped from V and 8 bases from J, the junction kept 9 bases outside the gene matches. The CDR3 bases are TGCGCCAGCCGGACAGGGGCCAATTCCGGCTACACCTTC. Its translation: CASRTGANSGYTF.

V is TRBV27 and J is TRBJ2-7, with D perhaps TRBD2 (5 bases). The CDR3 loop spans 14 amino acids. Germline-derived CDR1 and CDR2 are MNHEY and SMNVEV (reference sequence). The V end lost 3 bases, the J end lost 2 bases, and 11 bases lay between the germline ends. CDR3 loop: CASSFLGETYEQYF. The CDR3 nucleotides are TGTGCCAGCAGTTTTCTCGGGGAGACCTACGAGCAGTACTTC.

V and J are TRBV9 and TRBJ2-1; 8 positions match TRBD1. CDR3 length equals 12 residues. V shed 6 bases, J shed 8 bases, and the junction held 4 bases outside the gene matches. Germline lookup yields CDR1 SGDLS and CDR2 YYNGEE. The CDR3 reads CASIGQGDEQFF. In DNA, the CDR3 is TGTGCCAGCATCGGACAGGGCGATGAGCAGTTCTTC.

V is TRBV5-1 and J is TRBJ2-7, with TRBD2 matching 8 bases. Per the germline V gene, CDR1 is SGHRS and CDR2 is YFSETQ. V was pared by 0 bases and J by 4 bases, with 6 bases of the junction left unmatched. The CDR3 contains 15 residues. CDR3 bases: TGCGCCAGCAGCTTGGCCGGCGGGGGGCGTTACGAGCAGTACTTC. Its translation is CASSLAGGGRYEQYF. Together with reference TRBV5-1 and TRBJ2-7, the CDR3 gives the full variable domain: KAGVTQTPRYLIKTRGQQVTLSCSPISGHRSVSWYQQTPGQGLQFLFEYFSETQRNKGNFPGRFSGRQFSNSRSEMNVSTLELGDSALYLCASSLAGGGRYEQYFGPGTRLTVT.

This chain links TRBV28 with TRBJ1-1; TRBD1 matches 7 bases. The CDR3 has 15 amino acids. Looked up from germline, CDR1 is MDHEN and CDR2 is SYDVKM. Trimming cost V 7 bases and J 2 bases; bases outside gene matches: 10. CDR3: CASKDATGPNTEAFF. The CDR3 coding sequence is TGTGCCAGCAAAGATGCGACAGGGCCAAACACTGAAGCTTTCTTT.

The V call is TRBV6-6, the J call TRBJ2-7; 11 bases are shared with TRBD2. The CDR3 spans 14 residues. In germline, CDR1 is MNHNY, CDR2 SVGAGI (reference sequence). Trimming removed 7 bases from V and 4 bases from J; junction bases left unmatched: 6. CDR3 in amino acids: CASNHGTSGYEQYF. CDR3 nucleotides: TGTGCCAGCAACCACGGGACTAGCGGATACGAGCAGTACTTC.

This chain joins TRBV3-1 (or the pseudogene TRBV3-2) and TRBJ2-7; 12 bases match TRBD2. Germline V gene data show CDR1 as LGHDT and CDR2 as YNNKEL (reference sequence). Trimming at V came to 3 bases and at J to 2 bases, leaving 11 bases not matched to a gene. This CDR3 contains 18 residues. CDR3 loop: CASSHFASGRAGAYEQYF. CDR3 sequence (DNA): TGTGCCAGCAGCCACTTCGCTAGCGGGAGGGCCGGCGCCTACGAGCAGTACTTC.

The chain is built from TRBV20-1 and TRBJ1-2, with TRBD1 identical over 9 bases. The V gene's germline CDR1 is DFQATT and CDR2 SNEGSKA (reference sequence). V trimming: 3 bases; J trimming: 2 bases; junction bases outside the gene matches: 4. This CDR3 contains 14 residues. This CDR3 is CSASWDRENYGYTF. In nucleotides, the CDR3 is TGCAGTGCTAGTTGGGACAGGGAAAACTATGGCTACACCTTC.

This clone was counted a single time. The chain employs TRBV27 and TRBJ2-2; the D gene is possibly TRBD2 (5 bases). Trimming shortened V by 3 bases and J by 0 bases, and 8 bases separated the two germline ends. Germline V gives CDR1 MNHEY, CDR2 SMNVEV (reference sequence). The CDR3 is made up of 15 amino acids. The CDR3 nucleotides are TGTGCCAGCAGTTTCGGACTGTCGAACACCGGGGAGCTGTTTTTT. Its protein product is CASSFGLSNTGELFF.

J is TRBJ1-1 and V is TRBV19; TRBD1 might be the D (5 bases). CDR1 LNHDA and CDR2 SQIVND come from the germline V gene (reference sequence). This CDR3 region has 14 residues. The ends were cut back, 6 bases at V and 1 base at J, with 12 bases in the middle. CDR3: CASRPGRENTEAFF. CDR3 in DNA: TGTGCCAGTAGGCCGGGCAGGGAGAACACTGAAGCTTTCTTT.

The gene calls are TRBV28 and TRBJ2-2, with 7 bases lining up with TRBD2. CDR3 size: 14 residues. Germline CDR1 is MDHEN and CDR2 is SYDVKM. The junction had 3 bases not matched to a gene; V was cut back by 4 bases and J by 4 bases. CDR3 amino acids: CASSSRTSTGELFF. CDR3 DNA: TGTGCCAGCAGTTCCCGGACTAGCACCGGGGAGCTGTTTTTT.

J is TRBJ1-1 and V is TRBV9; D ambiguous. Germline V gene lookup returns CDR1 SGDLS and CDR2 YYNGEE. V dropped 0 bases and J dropped 4 bases, with 10 bases sitting between them. The CDR3 consists of 14 residues. DNA for the CDR3: TGTGCCAGCAGCGTAGGCAGCTGGGCCACTGAAGCTTTCTTT. It codes for CASSVGSWATEAFF.

The chain employs TRBV3-1 (or the pseudogene TRBV3-2) and TRBJ1-1, with D possibly being TRBD1 (6 bases). V shed 0 bases and J shed 1 base, with 9 bases lying between them. This CDR3 has 15 amino acids. The V gene's germline CDR1 is LGHDT and CDR2 YNNKEL (reference sequence). The chain's CDR3 is CASSQDAGENTEAFF. The CDR3, as DNA: TGTGCCAGCAGCCAAGATGCAGGGGAGAACACTGAAGCTTTCTTT.

This clone was observed a handful of times. The gene calls are TRBV30 and TRBJ1-3; D might be TRBD1 (6 bases). Looked up from germline, CDR1 is GTSNPN and CDR2 is SVGIG (reference sequence). Trimming cost V 1 base and J 2 bases, with 12 bases left between them. This CDR3 has 15 residues. The DNA for the CDR3 is TGTGCCTGGAGTGGGGACATCGGGCCTGGAAACACCATATATTTT. This encodes CAWSGDIGPGNTIYF.

V gene TRBV18 combines with J gene TRBJ1-3; 8 nucleotides agree with TRBD1. Germline V CDR1 and CDR2: KGHSH, LQKENI. Trimming removed 3 bases from V and 6 bases from J; junction bases left unmatched: 1. CDR3 length: 13 amino acids. This chain's CDR3 is CASSPDRENTIYF. The CDR3 bases are TGTGCCAGCTCACCGGACAGGGAAAACACCATATATTTT.

CDR3 sequence reads: CASSIGGQLGNTIYF. The CDR3 DNA is TGTGCCAGTAGTATCGGTGGACAGCTTGGAAACACCATATATTTT. J is TRBJ1-3 and V is TRBV19; D is possibly TRBD1 (6 bases). There are 15 residues in the CDR3. Trimming took 3 bases from V and 3 from J, leaving 12 bases between them. The germline V gene encodes CDR1 LNHDA and CDR2 SQIVND (reference sequence).

The J gene is TRBJ2-5, the V gene TRBV21-1; TRBD1 is the table's D call and was not checked against the DNA. TRBV21-1 is annotated as a pseudogene. This CDR3 contains 15 residues. For the CDR3, the DNA is TGTGCCAGCAGCAGCCAGACAGGTGTCGCAGAGACCCAGTACTTC. Protein product: CASSSQTGVAETQYF.

This clone was found a few times. The chain combines TRBV7-9 with TRBJ1-5; maybe TRBD1 (6 bases). The CDR3 is 13 residues long. Germline CDR1 and CDR2: SEHNR and FQNEAQ (reference sequence). V lost 5 bases to trimming and J lost 4 bases, with 9 bases between them. DNA of the CDR3: TGTGCCAGCAGCCTCGACAGGAATCAGCCCCAGCATTTT. Its translation: CASSLDRNQPQHF.

This sequence joins TRBV29-1 and TRBJ2-4, with D tentatively TRBD1 (6 bases). Germline V CDR1 and CDR2: SQVTM, ANQGSEA. The length of the CDR3 is 14 residues. V was cut by 4 bases and J by 4 bases, with 14 bases left in between. The CDR3 DNA sequence: TGCAGCGTTGCCCAGGGGAATAGTAAAAACATTCAGTACTTC. Its translation is CSVAQGNSKNIQYF. The full variable domain, rest sourced from reference TRBV29-1 and TRBJ2-4, is SAVISQKPSRDICQRGTSLTIQCQVDSQVTMMFWYRQQPGQSLTLIATANQGSEATYESGFVIDKFPISRPNLTFSTLTVSNMSPEDSSIYLCSVAQGNSKNIQYFGAGTRLSVL.